Sequencing of this T cell receptor (beta chain) was carried out in a study of blood T cell repertoires in COVID-19. Study as a whole: The United States, Italy and Spain supplied acute and convalescent COVID-19 samples. T cells, B-cell-depleted T cells, or PBMCs supplied cDNA or gDNA.

Original analysis: It was from reference gene primer amplification that nucleated cell counts were estimated. The protocol was immunoSEQ multiplex PCR, while the TCRdb copy is restricted to in-frame clones and leaves out a portion. D and trimming come from the DNA, and the V and J calls and clone size come from that table. The table lists about 19,000 clones, approximately 85% of them singletons. V trimming: 5 bases; J trimming: 4 bases; junction bases outside the gene matches: 13. CDR1 and CDR2 from the germline V gene are MNHEY and SVGEGT. The CDR3 is made up of 16 amino acids. The TCR originated in a man at least 80 years old with acute or convalescent COVID-19. Source material: peripheral blood. The chain uses TRBV6-2 or TRBV6-3 and TRBJ1-1; 7 bases align to TRBD1. CDR3 amino acids: CASSKWETGSGTEAFF. In DNA form, the CDR3 reads TGTGCCAGCAGTAAGTGGGAGACAGGGTCGGGCACTGAAGCTTTCTTT.